The 17 T cell receptor beta chains given below trace back to one sample, sequenced in a study of shared clonotypes between healthy human individuals. Measured with immunoSEQ multiplex PCR; TCRdb has only the in-frame clones, and not every one. The table includes 600,000 to 700,000 clones, roughly 72% detected once. The sample taken for sequencing was memory CD4+ T cells sorted from blood. Subset: CD45RA-negative fraction. Receptors were obtained from a woman younger than 45 in good health.

V gene TRBV28 combines with J gene TRBJ2-7, with 14 bases lining up with TRBD2. The CDR3 covers 15 residues. V lost 6 bases and J lost 5; bases outside the gene matches: 6. Germline CDR1 and CDR2: MDHEN and SYDVKM. The CDR3 coding sequence is TGTGCCAGCAGGGTCGGGACTAGCGGGAGCCACGAGCAGTACTTC. Translated, it gives CASRVGTSGSHEQYF.

This clone was seen a single time. The chain joins TRBV30 to TRBJ1-3, with unresolved D. The CDR3 totals 16 residues. CDR1 and CDR2 from the germline V gene are GTSNPN and SVGIG (reference sequence). The V gene lost 1 base and the J gene lost 0 bases, with 13 bases spanning the gap. In DNA form, the CDR3 reads TGTGCCTGGAGTGGCCGGACTGGCCGCTCTGGAAACACCATATATTTT. This gives the protein CAWSGRTGRSGNTIYF.

As for this clone: Sequence at one end of the junction differs from germline and may be a read error. The chain uses TRBV30 and TRBJ1-4; 7 nucleotides line up with TRBD1. CDR3 length equals 14 residues. The germline CDR1 and CDR2 sequences are GTSNPN and SVGIG (reference sequence). The CDR3 nucleotides read TGTGTCTGGAGTGCCCCGGGACAGAATGAAAAACTGTTTTTT. Amino acids: CVWSAPGQNEKLFF.

This CDR3 reads CATSRTSGSYEQFF. The CDR3 DNA reads as TGTGCCACCAGCCGGACTAGCGGGAGCTATGAGCAGTTCTTC. The chain combines TRBV15 with TRBJ2-1; TRBD2 matches at 13 bases. The V gene end was trimmed by 5 bases and the J gene end by 8 bases; junction bases not matched to a gene: 3. Germline loops: CDR1 LNHNV, CDR2 YYDKDF (reference sequence). The CDR3 consists of 14 residues.

The chain is built from TRBV16 and TRBJ2-1; no definite D call. Germline CDR1 and CDR2: KGHSY and FQNENV. V lost 4 bases and J lost 0, with 16 bases in between. The CDR3 has 17 residues. Here the CDR3 DNA reads TGTGCCAGCAGCCGAACGGCCGGGCAGAACTCCTACAATGAGCAGTTCTTC. It yields the protein CASSRTAGQNSYNEQFF.

The chain is built from TRBV5-1 and TRBJ2-7, with 14 bases fitting TRBD2. The germline CDR1 and CDR2 sequences are SGHRS and YFSETQ. J gave up 3 bases and V 3 bases, and 5 bases lay outside the gene matches. CDR3 length: 16 amino acids. This CDR3 reads CASSWTGTSGSYEQYF. Here the CDR3 DNA reads TGCGCCAGCAGCTGGACCGGGACTAGCGGGAGCTACGAGCAGTACTTC. Drawing the rest from reference TRBV5-1 and TRBJ2-7, the complete variable domain is KAGVTQTPRYLIKTRGQQVTLSCSPISGHRSVSWYQQTPGQGLQFLFEYFSETQRNKGNFPGRFSGRQFSNSRSEMNVSTLELGDSALYLCASSWTGTSGSYEQYFGPGTRLTVT.

This chain links TRBV20-1 with TRBJ2-3, with unresolved D. The CDR3 has 11 residues. V lost 1 base, J lost 6 bases, and 5 bases lay in between. The germline V gene encodes CDR1 DFQATT and CDR2 SNEGSKA (reference sequence). The CDR3 bases are TGCAGTGCTAGAGCCCCCGATACGCAGTATTTT. This translates into CSARAPDTQYF.

The J gene is TRBJ1-4, the V gene TRBV7-8; perhaps TRBD1 as D (5 bases). CDR1 and CDR2 (germline): SGHVS, FQNEAQ. The V and J ends lost 1 base and 4 bases respectively, with 10 bases between them. This CDR3 has 15 amino acids. CDR3: CASSLETAYNEKLFF. CDR3 DNA: TGTGCCAGCAGCTTAGAGACAGCCTATAATGAAAAACTGTTTTTT.

The CDR3 DNA reads as TGTGCCAGCAGTGACAACCCCGGAGCGACCGGATTCTACGAGCAGTACTTC. Its translation is CASSDNPGATGFYEQYF. The V and J genes are TRBV2 and TRBJ2-7; unclear D gene. There are 17 residues in the CDR3. Germline V CDR1 and CDR2: SNHLY, FYNNEI. Trimming left V 3 bases short and J 3 bases short, with 21 bases between.

This chain uses TRBV6-5 with TRBJ1-3, with TRBD1 identical over 8 bases. Germline trimming cut 1 base from V and 8 bases from J; bases unmatched to any gene: 7. This CDR3 has 15 amino acids. The germline gives CDR1 MNHEY, CDR2 SVGAGI. CDR3 coding DNA: TGTGCCAGCAGTTACTTTACCGGGACAGGAGACACCATATATTTT. Translated, it gives CASSYFTGTGDTIYF.

The V and J genes are TRBV4-1 and TRBJ2-5; 7 positions match TRBD2. V shed 0 bases, J shed 2 bases, and the junction held 6 bases outside the gene matches. CDR3 length: 16 amino acids. The germline V gene encodes CDR1 MGHRA and CDR2 YSYEKL. CDR3 sequence (DNA): TGCGCCAGCAGCCAAGAGGGGGTAGCGGGTCAAGAGACCCAGTACTTC. It yields the protein CASSQEGVAGQETQYF.

V and J are TRBV20-1 and TRBJ2-3; 8 bases map to TRBD1. This CDR3 region has 11 residues. J was trimmed by 5 bases and V by 5 bases; bases with no gene match: 0. Germline CDR1 and CDR2: DFQATT and SNEGSKA (reference sequence). DNA for the CDR3: TGCAGTGCTGACAGGGGAGATACGCAGTATTTT. Translation gives CSADRGDTQYF.

The rearrangement uses TRBV7-9 and TRBJ2-1; possible D gene TRBD2, 6 bases. Germline V lookup: CDR1 SEHNR, CDR2 FQNEAQ (reference sequence). Deletions cut 5 bases from V and 1 base from J, with 12 bases between. CDR3 length equals 15 residues. CDR3 protein: CASSPQRASYNEQFF. The CDR3 bases are TGTGCCAGCAGCCCTCAGCGGGCTTCCTACAATGAGCAGTTCTTC.

This chain uses TRBV11-2 with TRBJ1-2; D is perhaps TRBD1 (6 bases). V was trimmed by 5 bases and J by 3 bases, leaving 13 bases between them. The CDR3 length is 14 residues. CDR1 and CDR2 from the germline V gene are SGHAT and FQNNGV. The CDR3 bases are TGTGCCAGCAGCCACAGGGCGTTTGACTATGGCTACACCTTC. Translation gives CASSHRAFDYGYTF. Together with reference TRBV11-2 and TRBJ1-2, the CDR3 gives the full variable domain: EAGVAQSPRYKIIEKRQSVAFWCNPISGHATLYWYQQILGQGPKLLIQFQNNGVVDDSQLPKDRFSAERLKGVDSTLKIQPAKLEDSAVYLCASSHRAFDYGYTFGSGTRLTVV.

The V call is TRBV7-8, the J call TRBJ1-5; D is perhaps TRBD1 (5 bases). Germline V gene lookup returns CDR1 SGHVS and CDR2 FQNEAQ. CDR3 size: 15 residues. The V gene lost 5 bases and the J gene lost 7 bases, with 18 bases spanning the gap. In DNA form, the CDR3 reads TGTGCCAGCAGCCTCTCCGCCGCGGGGGGACAGCCCCAGCATTTT. Amino acids: CASSLSAAGGQPQHF.

The J gene is TRBJ2-7, the V gene TRBV2, with 10 bases aligning to TRBD1. CDR1 SNHLY and CDR2 FYNNEI come from the germline V gene. J lost 1 base, V lost 6 bases, and 9 bases had no gene match. This CDR3 is 16 amino acids long. CDR3 nucleotides: TGTGCCAGCAGCCCGACTCCGGGACAGGGGTCCTACGAGCAGTACTTC. It translates to CASSPTPGQGSYEQYF. Together with reference TRBV2 and TRBJ2-7, the CDR3 gives the full variable domain: EPEVTQTPSHQVTQMGQEVILRCVPISNHLYFYWYRQILGQKVEFLVSFYNNEISEKSEIFDDQFSVERPDGSNFTLKIRSTKLEDSAMYFCASSPTPGQGSYEQYFGPGTRLTVT.

This clone was detected a few times. The V gene is TRBV14, the J gene TRBJ2-5; D remains ambiguous. CDR3 length: 14 amino acids. Germline V lookup: CDR1 SGHDN, CDR2 FVKESK. The V end lost 2 bases, the J end lost 5 bases, and 12 bases lay between the germline ends. The CDR3 bases are TGTGCCAGCAGCCAATTGCAGTTAGGGGAGACCCAGTACTTC. It specifies CASSQLQLGETQYF. Full variable domain (remainder filled in from reference TRBV14 and TRBJ2-5): EAGVTQFPSHSVIEKGQTVTLRCDPISGHDNLYWYRRVMGKEIKFLLHFVKESKQDESGMPNNRFLAERTGGTYSTLKVQPAELEDSGVYFCASSQLQLGETQYFGPGTRLLVL.